One T cell receptor beta chain is described in this entry. The antigen is not known. The data stem from a study of shared clonotypes between healthy human individuals. Naive CD8 cells comprised CD45RO-negative, CCR7-positively selected cells, excluding terminally differentiated effector memory CD45RA+ cells. Profiling relied on immunoSEQ multiplex PCR, and the TCRdb table lists in-frame clones only, not all of them. The table records a few million clones, just over 90% of them present only once. General study points: As a rule, naive subsets had a larger estimated richness than memory subsets.

This CDR3 region has 14 residues. Germline loops: CDR1 MDHEN, CDR2 SYDVKM. J lost 4 bases, V lost 5 bases, and 8 bases had no gene match. The chain couples TRBV28 to TRBJ2-7; TRBD1 aligns across 7 bases. The source material was naive CD8+ T cells from PBMCs. The clonotype originates from a man younger than 30 in good health. Some clones in this sample may be carry-over from other donors' samples. The CDR3 sequence: CASSPKGARYEQYF. The CDR3 DNA sequence: TGTGCCAGCAGTCCCAAGGGGGCTCGGTACGAGCAGTACTTC.